Below are 10 T cell receptor beta chains sequenced from a single sample in a study of cytomegalovirus exposure and HLA in healthy donors (dated by TCRdb to 2016 to 2017). Library prep was done by the immunoSEQ multiplex PCR assay. The multiplex PCR relied on a mix of 60 forward primers for TCR Vbeta segments and 13 reverse primers for TCR Jbeta segments. TCRdb mirrors the immuneACCESS table, restricted to in-frame sequences. Some clones are absent from its copies; in checked studies, under half trace to an unresolved V gene, and the reason for the others is unknown. For this sample there are some 200,000 clones; approximately 90% appear just once. Together, the top ten hold roughly 1% of the sample. Sequencing was carried out using PBMCs. These receptors originate from a woman between 18 and 29 years old in good health and CMV-seronegative.

V and J are TRBV7-9 and TRBJ2-2, with 7 bases matching TRBD2. V gave up 8 bases and J gave up 2 bases; unmatched junction bases: 5. This CDR3 has 14 amino acids. The V gene's germline CDR1 is SEHNR and CDR2 FQNEAQ (reference sequence). DNA for the CDR3: TGTGCCAGCGGGGCTAGCGGAAACACCGGGGAGCTGTTTTTT. It translates to CASGASGNTGELFF.

V is TRBV9 and J is TRBJ2-1; 10 bases match TRBD2. The CDR3 totals 15 residues. Germline trimming cut 3 bases from V and 7 bases from J; bases unmatched to any gene: 7. Germline CDR1 reads SGDLS; CDR2 reads YYNGEE. The chain's CDR3 is CASSGSSGRTNEQFF. DNA of the CDR3: TGTGCCAGCAGCGGATCTAGCGGGAGAACAAATGAGCAGTTCTTC.

This rearrangement joins TRBV7-6 to TRBJ2-2, with TRBD2 identical over 9 bases. The CDR3 has 15 residues. V lost 5 bases, J lost 6 bases, and 7 bases stayed unmatched. Germline V CDR1 and CDR2: SGHVS, FNYEAQ. The CDR3 DNA reads as TGTGCCAGCAGCAGTTATAGCGGGAGTGCCGGGGAGCTGTTTTTT. This gives the protein CASSSYSGSAGELFF. Full variable domain (outside the CDR3, taken from reference TRBV7-6 and TRBJ2-2): GAGVSQSPRYKVTKRGQDVALRCDPISGHVSLYWYRQALGQGPEFLTYFNYEAQQDKSGLPNDRFSAERPEGSISTLTIQRTEQRDSAMYRCASSSYSGSAGELFFGEGSRLTVL.

The rearrangement joins TRBV9 to TRBJ1-1; D is uncertain. CDR1 is SGDLS and CDR2 is YYNGEE in the germline V gene. The ends were cut back, 0 bases at V and 2 bases at J, with 8 bases in the middle. The CDR3 extends over 14 amino acids. CDR3 sequence: CASSVGVANTEAFF. CDR3 bases: TGTGCCAGCAGCGTAGGTGTGGCAAACACTGAAGCTTTCTTT.

J is TRBJ2-3 and V is TRBV7-2; tentatively, D is TRBD2 (6 bases). The CDR3 totals 18 residues. Trimming pared 5 bases from V and 7 bases from J, leaving 28 bases between. CDR1 and CDR2 from the germline V gene are SGHTA and FQGNSA. The CDR3 DNA sequence: TGTGCCAGCAGCGATACGGAGGGGCTACGGGGACGAGGAAATACGCAGTATTTT. It translates to CASSDTEGLRGRGNTQYF.

The chain uses TRBV2 and TRBJ2-7; 7 bases line up with TRBD1. The CDR3 length is 14 residues. V shed 11 bases, J shed 0 bases, and the junction held 10 bases outside the gene matches. CDR1 is SNHLY and CDR2 is FYNNEI in the germline V gene. In DNA form, the CDR3 reads TGTGCCGGTCAGGGACAGCACATCTCCTACGAGCAGTACTTC. Its translation: CAGQGQHISYEQYF.

The chain couples TRBV7-8 to TRBJ2-2; TRBD2 aligns across 15 bases. Germline V gives CDR1 SGHVS, CDR2 FQNEAQ. V was pared by 5 bases and J by 6 bases, with 7 bases of the junction left unmatched. CDR3 length: 17 amino acids. As DNA, the CDR3 is TGTGCCAGCAGCCAAACGGGACTAGCGGGGGGAGCCGGGGAGCTGTTTTTT. It specifies CASSQTGLAGGAGELFF.

This chain links TRBV13 with TRBJ2-1, with a possible D match to TRBD2 (5 bases). From germline, CDR1 is PRHDT and CDR2 FYEKMQ (reference sequence). The CDR3 contains 16 residues. The V gene lost 0 bases and the J gene lost 0 bases, with 9 bases spanning the gap. The CDR3 nucleotides read TGTGCCAGCAGCTTAGGGACTACAAGCTCCTACAATGAGCAGTTCTTC. It is translated as CASSLGTTSSYNEQFF.

For the CDR3, the DNA is TGTGCCTCCTCCGCTCCTCTAGACCGCAATGAGCAGTTCTTC. It encodes CASSAPLDRNEQFF. The chain is built from TRBV30 and TRBJ2-1; D is unclear. The length of the CDR3 is 14 residues. Germline CDR1 reads GTSNPN; CDR2 reads SVGIG (reference sequence). Trimming removed 7 bases from V and 6 bases from J, with 19 bases in between.

The gene calls are TRBV5-1 and TRBJ1-1, with D possibly TRBD1 on 6 matching bases. The CDR3 contains 14 residues. Between the trimmed V and J ends, which lost 5 bases and 1 base, there was a span of 12 bases. Germline V CDR1 and CDR2: SGHRS, YFSETQ. Here the CDR3 DNA reads TGCGCCAGCAGGGGAGGGGGAGCGAACACTGAAGCTTTCTTT. It translates to CASRGGGANTEAFF.